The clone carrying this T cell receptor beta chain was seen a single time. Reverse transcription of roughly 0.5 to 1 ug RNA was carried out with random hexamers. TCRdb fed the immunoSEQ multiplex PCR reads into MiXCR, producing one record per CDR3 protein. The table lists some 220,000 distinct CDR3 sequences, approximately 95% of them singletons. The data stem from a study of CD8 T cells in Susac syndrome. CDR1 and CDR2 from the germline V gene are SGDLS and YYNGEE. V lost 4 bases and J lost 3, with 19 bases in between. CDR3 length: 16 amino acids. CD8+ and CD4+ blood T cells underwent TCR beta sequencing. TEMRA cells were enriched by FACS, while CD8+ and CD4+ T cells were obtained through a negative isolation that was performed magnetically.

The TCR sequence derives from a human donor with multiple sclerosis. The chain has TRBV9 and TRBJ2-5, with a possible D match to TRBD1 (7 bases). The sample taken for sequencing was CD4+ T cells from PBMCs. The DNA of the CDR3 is TGTGCCAGCAGCACGCGCGGGGCAGGGGGTAAAGAGACCCAGTACTTC. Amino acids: CASSTRGAGGKETQYF.